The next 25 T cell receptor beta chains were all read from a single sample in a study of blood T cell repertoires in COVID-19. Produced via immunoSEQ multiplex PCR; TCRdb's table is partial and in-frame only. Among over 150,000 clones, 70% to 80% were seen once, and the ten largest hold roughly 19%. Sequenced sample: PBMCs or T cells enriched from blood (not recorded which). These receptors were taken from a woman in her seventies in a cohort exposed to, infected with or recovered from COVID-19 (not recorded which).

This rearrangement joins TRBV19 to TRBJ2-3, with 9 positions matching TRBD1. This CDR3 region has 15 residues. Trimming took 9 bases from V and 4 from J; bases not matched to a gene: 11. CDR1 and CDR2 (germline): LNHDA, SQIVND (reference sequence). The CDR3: CASKIGTGWADTQYF. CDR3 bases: TGTGCCAGCAAAATCGGGACAGGGTGGGCAGATACGCAGTATTTT.

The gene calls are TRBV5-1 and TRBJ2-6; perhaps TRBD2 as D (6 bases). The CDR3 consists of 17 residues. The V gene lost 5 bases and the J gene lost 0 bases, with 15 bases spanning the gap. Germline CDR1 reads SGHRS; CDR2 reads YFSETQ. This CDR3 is CASRRLATSSGANVLTF. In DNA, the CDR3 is TGCGCCAGCAGGAGGCTAGCGACCAGCTCTGGGGCCAACGTCCTGACTTTC. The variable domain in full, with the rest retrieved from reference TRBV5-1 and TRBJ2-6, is KAGVTQTPRYLIKTRGQQVTLSCSPISGHRSVSWYQQTPGQGLQFLFEYFSETQRNKGNFPGRFSGRQFSNSRSEMNVSTLELGDSALYLCASRRLATSSGANVLTFGAGSRLTVL.

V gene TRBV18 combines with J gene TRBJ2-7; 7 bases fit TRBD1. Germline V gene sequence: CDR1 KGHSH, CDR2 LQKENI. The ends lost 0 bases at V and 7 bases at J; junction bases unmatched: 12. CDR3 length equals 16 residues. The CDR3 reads CASSPPGRGRSGEQYF. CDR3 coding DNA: TGTGCCAGCTCACCACCCGGTAGGGGGCGATCGGGGGAGCAGTACTTC.

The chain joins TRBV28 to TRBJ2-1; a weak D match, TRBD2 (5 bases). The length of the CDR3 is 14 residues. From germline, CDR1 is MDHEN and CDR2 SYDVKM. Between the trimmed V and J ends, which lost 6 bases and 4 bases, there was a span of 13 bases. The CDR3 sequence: CASSPRAVYNEQFF. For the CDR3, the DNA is TGTGCCAGCAGCCCCCGAGCGGTTTACAATGAGCAGTTCTTC.

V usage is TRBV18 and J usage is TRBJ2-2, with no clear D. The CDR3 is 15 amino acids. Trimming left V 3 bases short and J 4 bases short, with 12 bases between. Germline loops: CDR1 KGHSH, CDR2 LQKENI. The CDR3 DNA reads TGTGCCAGCTCACCGCGCCAGGTGGGCACCGGGGAGCTGTTTTTT. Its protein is CASSPRQVGTGELFF.

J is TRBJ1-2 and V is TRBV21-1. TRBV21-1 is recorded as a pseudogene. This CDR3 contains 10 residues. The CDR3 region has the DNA TGTGCCAGCAGCGCACATCCGGGAACCTTC. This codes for CASSAHPGTF.

This CDR3 reads CASSLRRTATLNTEAFF. The CDR3 DNA reads TGTGCCAGTAGTCTCAGAAGGACAGCGACCCTGAACACTGAAGCTTTCTTT. The chain is built from TRBV19 and TRBJ1-1; weak D call: TRBD1 (6 bases). The germline V gene encodes CDR1 LNHDA and CDR2 SQIVND (reference sequence). The CDR3 loop spans 17 amino acids. V was shortened by 5 bases and J by 0 bases, with 19 bases between the two germline ends.

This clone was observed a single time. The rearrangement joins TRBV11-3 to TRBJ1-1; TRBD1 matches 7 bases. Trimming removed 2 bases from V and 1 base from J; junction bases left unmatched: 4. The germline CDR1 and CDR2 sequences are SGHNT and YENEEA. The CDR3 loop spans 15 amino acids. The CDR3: CASSLFSGGNTEAFF. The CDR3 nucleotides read TGTGCCAGCAGCTTATTTTCAGGGGGGAACACTGAAGCTTTCTTT.

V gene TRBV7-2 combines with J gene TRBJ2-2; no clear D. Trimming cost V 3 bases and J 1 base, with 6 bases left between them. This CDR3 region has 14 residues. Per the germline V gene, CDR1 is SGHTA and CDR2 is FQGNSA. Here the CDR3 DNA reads TGTGCCAGCAGCTTTTTATGGAACACCGGGGAGCTGTTTTTT. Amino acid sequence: CASSFLWNTGELFF.

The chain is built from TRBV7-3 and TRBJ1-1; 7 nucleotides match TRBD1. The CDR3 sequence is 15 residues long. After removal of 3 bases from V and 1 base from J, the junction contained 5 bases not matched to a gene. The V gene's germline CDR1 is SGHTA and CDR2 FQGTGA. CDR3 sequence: CASSLSGQWNTEAFF. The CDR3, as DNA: TGTGCCAGCAGCTTGTCGGGACAGTGGAACACTGAAGCTTTCTTT.

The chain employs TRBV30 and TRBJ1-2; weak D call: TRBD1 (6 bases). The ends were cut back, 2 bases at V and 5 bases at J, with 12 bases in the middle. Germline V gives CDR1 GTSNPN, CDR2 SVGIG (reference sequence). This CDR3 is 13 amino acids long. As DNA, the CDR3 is TGTGCCTGGAGTCCCTCAGGGGTTTATGGCTACACCTTC. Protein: CAWSPSGVYGYTF.

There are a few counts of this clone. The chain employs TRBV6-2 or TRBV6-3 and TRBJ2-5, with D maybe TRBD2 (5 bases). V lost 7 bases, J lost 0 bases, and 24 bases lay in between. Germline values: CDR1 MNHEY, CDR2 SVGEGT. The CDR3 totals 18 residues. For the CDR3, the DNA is TGTGCCAGCACCCCGAGGGCTTCGCTCCTTTGGTACCAAGAGACCCAGTACTTC. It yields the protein CASTPRASLLWYQETQYF.

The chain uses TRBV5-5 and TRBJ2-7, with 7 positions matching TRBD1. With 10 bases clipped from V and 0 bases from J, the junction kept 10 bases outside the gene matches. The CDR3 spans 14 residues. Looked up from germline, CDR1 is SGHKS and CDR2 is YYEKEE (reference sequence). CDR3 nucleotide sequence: TGTGCCGGCGCTGACAGGGCTTTCTCCTACGAGCAGTACTTC. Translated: CAGADRAFSYEQYF.

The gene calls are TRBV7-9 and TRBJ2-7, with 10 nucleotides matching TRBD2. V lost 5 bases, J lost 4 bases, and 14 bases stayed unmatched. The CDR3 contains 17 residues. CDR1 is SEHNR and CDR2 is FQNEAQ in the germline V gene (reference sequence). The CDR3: CASSRPSGSFEVYEQYF. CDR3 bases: TGTGCCAGCAGCCGACCTAGCGGGAGTTTCGAAGTGTACGAGCAGTACTTC.

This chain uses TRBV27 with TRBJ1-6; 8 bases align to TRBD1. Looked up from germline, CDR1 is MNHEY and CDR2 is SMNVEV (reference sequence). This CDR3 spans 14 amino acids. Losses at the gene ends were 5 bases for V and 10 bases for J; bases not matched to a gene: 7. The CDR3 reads CASSKRQGWSPLHF. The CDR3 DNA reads TGTGCCAGCAGTAAACGACAGGGGTGGTCACCCCTCCACTTT.

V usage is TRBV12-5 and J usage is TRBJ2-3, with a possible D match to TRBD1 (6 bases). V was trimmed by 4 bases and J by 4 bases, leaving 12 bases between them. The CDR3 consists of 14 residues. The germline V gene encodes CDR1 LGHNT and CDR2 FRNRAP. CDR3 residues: CASGSWTVSDTQYF. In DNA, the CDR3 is TGTGCTAGTGGTTCCTGGACAGTATCAGATACGCAGTATTTT.

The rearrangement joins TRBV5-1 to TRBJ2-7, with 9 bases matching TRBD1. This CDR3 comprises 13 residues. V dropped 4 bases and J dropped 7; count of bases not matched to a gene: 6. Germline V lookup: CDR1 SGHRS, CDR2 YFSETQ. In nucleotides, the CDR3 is TGCGCCAGCAGCACACAGGGGGCGAGGGAGCAGTACTTC. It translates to CASSTQGAREQYF.

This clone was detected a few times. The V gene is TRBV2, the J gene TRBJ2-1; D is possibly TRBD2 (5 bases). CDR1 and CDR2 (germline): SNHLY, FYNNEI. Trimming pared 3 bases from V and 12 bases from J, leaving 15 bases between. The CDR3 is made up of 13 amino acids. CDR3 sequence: CASSEGPGAGQFF. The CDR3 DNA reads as TGTGCCAGCAGTGAGGGCCCGGGTGCGGGGCAGTTCTTC.

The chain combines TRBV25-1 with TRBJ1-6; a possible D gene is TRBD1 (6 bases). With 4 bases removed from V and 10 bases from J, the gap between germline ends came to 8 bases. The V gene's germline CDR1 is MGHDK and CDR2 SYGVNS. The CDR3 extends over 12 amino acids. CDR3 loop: CASSAGDSPLHF. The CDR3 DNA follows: TGTGCCAGCAGTGCAGGGGACTCACCCCTCCACTTT. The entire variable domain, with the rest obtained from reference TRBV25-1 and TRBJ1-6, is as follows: EADIYQTPRYLVIGTGKKITLECSQTMGHDKMYWYQQDPGMELHLIHYSYGVNSTEKGDLSSESTVSRIRTEHFPLTLESARPSHTSQYLCASSAGDSPLHFGNGTRLTVT.

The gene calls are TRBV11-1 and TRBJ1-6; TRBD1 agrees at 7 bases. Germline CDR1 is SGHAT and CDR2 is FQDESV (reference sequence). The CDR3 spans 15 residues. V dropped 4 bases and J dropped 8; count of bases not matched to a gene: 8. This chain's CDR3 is CASSSTGLGDSPLHF. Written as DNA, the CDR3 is TGTGCCAGCAGCTCGACAGGGTTGGGTGATTCACCCCTCCACTTT.

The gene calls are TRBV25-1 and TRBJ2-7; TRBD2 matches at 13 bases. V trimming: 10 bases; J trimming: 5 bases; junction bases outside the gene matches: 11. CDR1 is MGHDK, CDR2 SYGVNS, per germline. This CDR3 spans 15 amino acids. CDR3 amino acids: CATSRQLAGGNEQYF. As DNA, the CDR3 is TGTGCCACCTCACGGCAACTAGCGGGAGGGAACGAGCAGTACTTC.

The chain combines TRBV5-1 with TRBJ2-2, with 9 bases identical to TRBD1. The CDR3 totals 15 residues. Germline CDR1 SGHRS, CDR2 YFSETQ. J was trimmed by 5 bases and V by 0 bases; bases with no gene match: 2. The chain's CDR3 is CASSLGQGETGELFF. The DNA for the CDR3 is TGCGCCAGCAGCTTGGGACAGGGGGAGACCGGGGAGCTGTTTTTT.

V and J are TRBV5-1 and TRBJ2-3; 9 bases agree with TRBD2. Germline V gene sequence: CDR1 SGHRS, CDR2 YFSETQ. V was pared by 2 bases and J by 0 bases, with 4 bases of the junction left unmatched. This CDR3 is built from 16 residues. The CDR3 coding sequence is TGCGCCAGCAGCTTCCTAGCGGGGACTAGCACAGATACGCAGTATTTT. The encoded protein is CASSFLAGTSTDTQYF.

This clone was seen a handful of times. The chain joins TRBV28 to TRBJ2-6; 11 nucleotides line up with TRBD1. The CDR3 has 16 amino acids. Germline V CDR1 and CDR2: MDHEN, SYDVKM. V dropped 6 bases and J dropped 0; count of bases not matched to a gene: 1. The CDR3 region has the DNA TGTGCCAGCAGGGGACAGGGGGTCTCTGGGGCCAACGTCCTGACTTTC. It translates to CASRGQGVSGANVLTF.

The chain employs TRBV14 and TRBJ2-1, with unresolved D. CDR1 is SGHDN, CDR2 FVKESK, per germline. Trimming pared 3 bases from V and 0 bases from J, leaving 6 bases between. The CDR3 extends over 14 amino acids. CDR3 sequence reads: CASSQYGSYNEQFF. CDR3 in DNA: TGTGCCAGCAGCCAGTACGGCTCCTACAATGAGCAGTTCTTC.